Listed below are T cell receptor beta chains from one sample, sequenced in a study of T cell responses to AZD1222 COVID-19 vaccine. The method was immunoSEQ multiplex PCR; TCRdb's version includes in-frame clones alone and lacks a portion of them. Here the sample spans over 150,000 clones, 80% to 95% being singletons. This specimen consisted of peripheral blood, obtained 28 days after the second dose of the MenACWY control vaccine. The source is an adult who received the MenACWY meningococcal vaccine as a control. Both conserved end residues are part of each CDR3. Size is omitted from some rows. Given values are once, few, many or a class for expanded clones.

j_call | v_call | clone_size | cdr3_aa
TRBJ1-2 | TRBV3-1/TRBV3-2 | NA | CASSQGTGNIVYGYTF
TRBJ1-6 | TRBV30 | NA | CAWSVQGTENSPLHF
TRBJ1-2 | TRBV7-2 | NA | CASSFTGGIYGYTF
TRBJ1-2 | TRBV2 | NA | CASRYSRTNYGYTF
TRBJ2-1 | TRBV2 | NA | CASSVTQLNEQFF
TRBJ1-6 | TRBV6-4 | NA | CASSKDSSYNSPLHF
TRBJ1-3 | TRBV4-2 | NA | CASSQETGASSGNTIYF
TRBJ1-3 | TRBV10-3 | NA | CAIKGPGNTIYF
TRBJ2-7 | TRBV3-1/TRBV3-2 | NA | CASSQSVAGEQYF
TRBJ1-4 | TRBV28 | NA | CASSPGGREEKLFF
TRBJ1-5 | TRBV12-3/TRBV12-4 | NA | CASSSGGSQHF
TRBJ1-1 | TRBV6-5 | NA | CASSYSRRGETEAFF
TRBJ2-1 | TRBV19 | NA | CAGQRGPRNEQFF
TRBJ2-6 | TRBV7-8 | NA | CASSLARSGANVLTF
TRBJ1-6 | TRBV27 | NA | CASRLQVNNSPLHF
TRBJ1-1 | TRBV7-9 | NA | CASSFNQGRTEAFF
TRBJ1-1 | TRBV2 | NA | CASSVQGLNTEAFF
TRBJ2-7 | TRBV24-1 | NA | CATSAQTWNEQYF
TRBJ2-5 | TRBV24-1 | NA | CATSELSGGRETQYF
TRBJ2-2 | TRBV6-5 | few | CASSYHSTGELFF
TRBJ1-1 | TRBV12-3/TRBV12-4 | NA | CASTRPVNTEAFF
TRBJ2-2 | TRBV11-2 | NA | CASSPIANTGELFF
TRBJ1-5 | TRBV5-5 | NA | CASSLSVGNQPQHF
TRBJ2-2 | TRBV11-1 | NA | CASSLVPLNTGELFF
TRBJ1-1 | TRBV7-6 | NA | CASSLVTAMNTEAFF
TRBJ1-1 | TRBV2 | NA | CASSLNGQILGFF
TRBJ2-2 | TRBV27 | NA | CASGHSGTGELFF
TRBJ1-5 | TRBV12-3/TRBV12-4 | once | CASSFDSNQPQHF
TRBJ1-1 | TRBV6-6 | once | CASSYAERTEAFF
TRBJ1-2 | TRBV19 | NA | CASGDRAGYTF
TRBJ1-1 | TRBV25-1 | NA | CASSLTGVTEAFF
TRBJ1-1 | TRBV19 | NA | CARVDQGVTEAFF
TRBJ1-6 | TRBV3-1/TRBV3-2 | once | CASSYRTGDNSPLHF
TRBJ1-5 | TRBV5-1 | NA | CASSLGRGSNQPQHF
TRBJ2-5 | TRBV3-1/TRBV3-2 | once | CASSQAKTQYF
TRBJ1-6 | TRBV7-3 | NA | CASSLRLKSSYNSPLHF
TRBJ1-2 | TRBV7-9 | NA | CASSQVGYTF
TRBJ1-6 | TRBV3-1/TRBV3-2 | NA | CASSQEMNSPLHF
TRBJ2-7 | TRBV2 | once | CASSPTGYEQYF
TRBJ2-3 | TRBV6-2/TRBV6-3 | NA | CASSYFGGGRGTQYF
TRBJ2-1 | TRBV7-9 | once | CASRREVRAANEQFF
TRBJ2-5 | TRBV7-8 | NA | CASIPRDRYQETQYF
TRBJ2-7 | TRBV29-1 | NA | CSAGQGLSYEQYF
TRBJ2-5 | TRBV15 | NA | CATSTLTGGSETQYF
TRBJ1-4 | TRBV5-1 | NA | CASSPGTSNEKLFF
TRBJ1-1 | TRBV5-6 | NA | CASSLATGNTEAFF
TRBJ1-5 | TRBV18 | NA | CASSPLVSAGGYSNQPQHF
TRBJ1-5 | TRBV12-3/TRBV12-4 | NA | CASSLGEQPQHF
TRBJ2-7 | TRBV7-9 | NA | CASSHTAGLSYEQYF
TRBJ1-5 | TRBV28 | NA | CASSRSQPQHF
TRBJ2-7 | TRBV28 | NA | CASSEGPKQYF
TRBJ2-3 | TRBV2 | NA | CASRPRGVSRGDTQYF
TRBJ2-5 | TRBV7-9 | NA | CASSVPRRGDETQYF
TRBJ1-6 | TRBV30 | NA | CAWSVLIYNSPLHF
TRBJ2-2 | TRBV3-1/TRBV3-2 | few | CASSQVSTGELFF
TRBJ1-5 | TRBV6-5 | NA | CASMGNDQPQHF
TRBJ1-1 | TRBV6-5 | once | CASSYRGMNTEAFF
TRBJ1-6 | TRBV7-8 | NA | CASKDRENWNSPLHF